This T cell receptor beta chain derives from a study of CD8+CD57+ T cells in acquired aplastic anemia. Study-wide background: Sorted CD4+ and CD8+ cells yielded roughly 3 ug of DNA on average.

An expansion of CD8+CD57+ cells by flow cytometry had been shown in patients chosen for sequencing. The cohort consisted entirely of patients having severe acquired aplastic anemia. V lost 5 bases and J lost 5, with 15 bases in between. The germline gives CDR1 SGHTA, CDR2 FQGTGA. The CDR3 length is 15 residues. Genomic DNA provided the template from which TCR beta VDJ and CDR3 profiles were obtained. Via MiXCR, TCRdb re-called the reads, giving one row per CDR3 protein. The sample holds 300,000 or so distinct CDR3 sequences, 45% to 65% seen once. As regards this clonotype: Its antigen is not known.

The study's findings and limits: Patients and controls were found to share 25 to 35 CD8+ CDR3 sequences.

Sequenced input: sorted CD4+, CD8+, or CD8+CD57+ T cells (not recorded which) from PBMCs. The receptor was derived from a human donor with aplastic anemia. This chain joins TRBV7-3 and TRBJ1-4; perhaps TRBD1 as D (6 bases). The DNA for the CDR3 is TGTGCCAGCAGCCTACCGGGGGGGCAGAATGAAAAACTGTTTTTT. It codes for CASSLPGGQNEKLFF. The complete variable domain, with remaining parts taken from reference TRBV7-3 and TRBJ1-4, reads GAGVSQTPSNKVTEKGKYVELRCDPISGHTALYWYRQSLGQGPEFLIYFQGTGAADDSGLPNDRFFAVRPEGSVSTLKIQRTERGDSAVYLCASSLPGGQNEKLFFGSGTQLSVL.